The subject of this entry is one T cell receptor beta chain. Its antigen is currently unknown. Germline V CDR1 and CDR2: SGHKS, YYEKEE (reference sequence). CDR3 length: 18 residues. Trimming at V came to 1 base and at J to 2 bases, leaving 13 bases not matched to a gene. These data originate in a study of graft-versus-host responses after intestinal transplantation. For the study at large: Those transplanted obtained multivisceral, liver-intestinal, or isolated intestinal grafts. Every one of the recipients received anti-thymocyte globulin induction and afterwards took tacrolimus and steroids for roughly 3 years. Findings and caveats of the study: GvH clones turned up in recipient marrow; some had shown up first in ileum or blood.

This table comes from immunoSEQ multiplex PCR, and its TCRdb copy is limited to in-frame clones, with some not included. The repertoire holds just over 95,000 clones, with 92% as singletons. The input for sequencing was unstimulated CD4+ T cells sorted from spleen or lymph node cells, taken before intestinal transplant. This TCR was sampled from a human donor who received an intestinal transplant. The chain carries TRBV5-5 and TRBJ2-3; 7 positions agree with TRBD2. The CDR3 loop is CASSLPWLAASPTDTQYF. The CDR3 bases are TGTGCCAGCAGCTTGCCTTGGCTAGCGGCCTCCCCCACAGATACGCAGTATTTT.